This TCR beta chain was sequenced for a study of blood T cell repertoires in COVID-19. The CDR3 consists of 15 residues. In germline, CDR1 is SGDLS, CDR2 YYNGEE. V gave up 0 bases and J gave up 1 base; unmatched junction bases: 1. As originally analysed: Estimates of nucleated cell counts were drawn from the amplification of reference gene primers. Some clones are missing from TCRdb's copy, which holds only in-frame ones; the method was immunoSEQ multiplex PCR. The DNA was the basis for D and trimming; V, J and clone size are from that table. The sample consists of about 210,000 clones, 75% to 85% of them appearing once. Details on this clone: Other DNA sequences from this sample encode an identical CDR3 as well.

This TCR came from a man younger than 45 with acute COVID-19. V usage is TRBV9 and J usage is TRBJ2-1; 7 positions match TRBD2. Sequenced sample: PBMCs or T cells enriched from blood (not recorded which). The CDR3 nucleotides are TGTGCCAGCAGCGTAGCCGGGGGGTCCTACAATGAGCAGTTCTTC. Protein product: CASSVAGGSYNEQFF. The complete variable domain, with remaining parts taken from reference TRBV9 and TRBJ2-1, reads DSGVTQTPKHLITATGQRVTLRCSPRSGDLSVYWYQQSLDQGLQFLIQYYNGEERAKGNILERFSAQQFPDLHSELNLSSLELGDSALYFCASSVAGGSYNEQFFGPGTRLTVL.